The subject of this entry is one T cell receptor (beta chain). Germline V gene sequence: CDR1 MGHRA, CDR2 YSYEKL. The CDR3 totals 18 residues. V lost 0 bases to trimming and J lost 7 bases; unmatched junction nucleotides: 10. Authors' methods: Amplification of reference gene primers provided the estimated nucleated cell counts. Only in-frame clones appear in the TCRdb table, and some are missing; sequencing was by immunoSEQ multiplex PCR. V, J and clone size derive from that table, while D and trimming were established from the DNA sequence. Of a few hundred thousand clones in the sample, roughly 90% were seen once. The record originates from a study of blood T cell repertoires in COVID-19. In the study overall: T cells, B-cell-depleted T cells, or PBMCs supplied cDNA or gDNA.

The chain employs TRBV4-1 and TRBJ2-1; 12 bases agree with TRBD2. Sequencing input: peripheral blood. This TCR came from a man younger than 30 who had recovered from COVID-19. CDR3 DNA: TGCGCCAGCAGCCAAGATCTATCTAGCGGGGGGGCGTATAATGAGCAGTTCTTC. It specifies CASSQDLSSGGAYNEQFF.